There are many counts of the clone carrying this T cell receptor (beta chain). Its target is not known. For TCRbeta, the library was prepared with unique molecular identifiers. Using its own MiXCR run on the PCR reads, TCRdb lists one record per CDR3 protein. Among fewer than 250,000 distinct CDR3 sequences listed, roughly 8% were seen once. Trimming at V came to 2 bases and at J to 2 bases, leaving 6 bases not matched to a gene. This CDR3 comprises 15 residues. Germline V gene data show CDR1 as SGHTA and CDR2 as FQGNSA. This sample stems from a study of T-cell reconstitution after alpha-beta-depleted transplantation in children. Study-level results: After transplant, at about two months, alpha-beta T cells were reportedly derived from several hundred expanded graft clones. Newly made T cells mostly supplied T-cell counts and diversity one year after transplant.

The source is a male patient younger than 18 who had a stem cell transplant for acute lymphoblastic leukemia, so the T cells may come from the graft donor. This sample comprised PBMCs, mostly from graft donor cells, obtained 180 days after TCRalphabeta/CD19-depleted stem cell transplant. The gene calls are TRBV7-2 and TRBJ2-7; 7 bases align to TRBD2. The CDR3 region has the DNA TGTGCCAGCAGCTTAAATCCCGGGGGGACCTACGAGCAGTACTTC. Translation gives CASSLNPGGTYEQYF. Drawing the rest from reference TRBV7-2 and TRBJ2-7, the complete variable domain is GAGVSQSPSNKVTEKGKDVELRCDPISGHTALYWYRQSLGQGLEFLIYFQGNSAPDKSGLPSDRFSAERTGGSVSTLTIQRTQQEDSAVYLCASSLNPGGTYEQYFGPGTRLTVT.